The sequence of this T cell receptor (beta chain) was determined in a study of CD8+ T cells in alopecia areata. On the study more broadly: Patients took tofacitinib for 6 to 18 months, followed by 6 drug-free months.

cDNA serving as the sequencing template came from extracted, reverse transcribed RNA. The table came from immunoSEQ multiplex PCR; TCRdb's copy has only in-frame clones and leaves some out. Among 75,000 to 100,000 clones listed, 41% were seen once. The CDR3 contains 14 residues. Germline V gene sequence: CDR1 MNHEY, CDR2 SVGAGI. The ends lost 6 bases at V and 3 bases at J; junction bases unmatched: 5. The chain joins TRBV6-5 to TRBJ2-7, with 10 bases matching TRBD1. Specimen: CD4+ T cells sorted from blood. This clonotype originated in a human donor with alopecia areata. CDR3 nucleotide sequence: TGTGCCAGCAGAACGGACAGGGGGGTCTACGAGCAGTACTTC. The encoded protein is CASRTDRGVYEQYF.